The sequence of this T cell receptor (beta chain) was determined in a study of cytomegalovirus exposure and HLA in healthy donors. CDR1 and CDR2 from the germline V gene are SGHKS and YYEKEE (reference sequence). The CDR3 spans 13 residues. With 1 base removed from V and 0 bases from J, the gap between germline ends came to 4 bases. The primer mix had 60 Vbeta and 13 Jbeta primers. Some clones are missing from TCRdb's copy, which holds only in-frame ones; the method was immunoSEQ multiplex PCR. The sample yields 170,000 or so clones, around 80% seen once. This clone was counted once. The chain uses TRBV5-5 and TRBJ1-1; unclear D gene. The sequencing input was PBMCs. This TCR was recovered from a woman between 45 and 65 years old in good health and CMV-seropositive. The CDR3 DNA reads TGTGCCAGCAGCTTGCGAGTGAACACTGAAGCTTTCTTT. It codes for CASSLRVNTEAFF.